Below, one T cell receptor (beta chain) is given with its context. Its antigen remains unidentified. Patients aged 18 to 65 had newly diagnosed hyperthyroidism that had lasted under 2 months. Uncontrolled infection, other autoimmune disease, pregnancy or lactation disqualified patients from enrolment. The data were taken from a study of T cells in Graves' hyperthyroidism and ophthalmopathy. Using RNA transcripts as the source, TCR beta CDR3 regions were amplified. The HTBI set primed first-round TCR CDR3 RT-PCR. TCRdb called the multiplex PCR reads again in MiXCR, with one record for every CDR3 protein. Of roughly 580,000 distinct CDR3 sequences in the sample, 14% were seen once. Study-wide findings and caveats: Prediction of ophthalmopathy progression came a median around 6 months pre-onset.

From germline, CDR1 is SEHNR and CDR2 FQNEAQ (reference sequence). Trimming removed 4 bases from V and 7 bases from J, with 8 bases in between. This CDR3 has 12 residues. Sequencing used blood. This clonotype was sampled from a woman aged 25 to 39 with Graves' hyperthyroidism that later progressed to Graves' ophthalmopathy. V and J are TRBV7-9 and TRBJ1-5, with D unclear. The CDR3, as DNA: TGTGCCAGCAGCTACGGAGAACAGCCCCAGCATTTT. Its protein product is CASSYGEQPQHF.